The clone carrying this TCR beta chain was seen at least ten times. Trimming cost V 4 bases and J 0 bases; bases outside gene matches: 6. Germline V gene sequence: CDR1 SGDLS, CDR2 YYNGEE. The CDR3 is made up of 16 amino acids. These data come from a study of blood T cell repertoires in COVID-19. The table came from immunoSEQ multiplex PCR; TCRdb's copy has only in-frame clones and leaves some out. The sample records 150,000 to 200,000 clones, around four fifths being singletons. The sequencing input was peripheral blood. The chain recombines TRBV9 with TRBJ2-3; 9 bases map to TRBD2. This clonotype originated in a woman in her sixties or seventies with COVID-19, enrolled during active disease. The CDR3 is CASSFSAGGSTDTQYF. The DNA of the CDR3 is TGTGCCAGCAGCTTCTCGGCGGGAGGGAGCACAGATACGCAGTATTTT.